These T cell receptor beta chains were read from a single sample in a study of shared clonotypes between healthy human individuals. Profiled with immunoSEQ multiplex PCR; TCRdb holds only in-frame clones, not every one. The sample shows hundreds of thousands of clones, roughly four fifths of them seen only once. The source material was PBMCs. The receptors originated from a woman in her 40s in good health. Some clones in this sample may be carry-over from other donors' samples. Both conserved end residues are part of each CDR3. The order of the fields is J gene, V gene, clone size, D gene, CDR3 protein, CDR3 DNA. A D gene is named only where the DNA matches it firmly. Clone size is not always given. Where it is, it says once, few, many or a class for expanded clones.

TRBJ2-4 TRBV30 - - CAWSVPGSENIQYF TGTGCCTGGAGTGTCCCCGGGTCGGAAAACATTCAGTACTTC
TRBJ1-2 TRBV2 few - CASSEALNYGYTF TGTGCCAGCAGTGAAGCGCTTAACTATGGCTACACCTTC
TRBJ1-6 TRBV11-3 - TRBD1 CASSSGTGAYSPLHF TGTGCCAGCAGCTCCGGGACAGGGGCCTATTCACCCCTCCACTTT
TRBJ2-2 TRBV19 - TRBD2 CASSITSGRENIGELFF TGTGCCAGTAGTATAACTAGCGGGAGGGAAAACATCGGGGAGCTGTTTTTT
TRBJ1-1 TRBV25-1 - - CASSSTGKNTEAFF TGTGCCAGCAGTTCAACCGGGAAGAACACTGAAGCTTTCTTT
TRBJ1-5 TRBV7-2 few TRBD1 CASSLVGTGNQPQHF TGTGCCAGCAGCTTAGTTGGGACAGGGAATCAGCCCCAGCATTTT
TRBJ2-1 TRBV5-1 - TRBD1 CASSLRQGGSNEQFF TGCGCCAGCAGCTTGCGACAGGGGGGTAGCAATGAGCAGTTCTTC
TRBJ2-7 TRBV19 - TRBD1 CASSMGTGVGEQYF TGTGCCAGTAGTATGGGGACAGGGGTAGGCGAGCAGTACTTC
TRBJ1-1 TRBV7-9 - - CASSFSMNTEAFF TGTGCCAGCAGCTTTTCCATGAACACTGAAGCTTTCTTT
TRBJ2-2 TRBV7-2 - TRBD1 CASSSADRARTGELFF TGTGCCAGCAGCTCAGCGGACAGGGCGAGGACCGGGGAGCTGTTTTTT
TRBJ2-7 TRBV29-1 - - CSVRGGGGGYEQYF TGCAGCGTTCGTGGGGGCGGAGGAGGCTACGAGCAGTACTTC
TRBJ1-4 TRBV21-1 - - CASSKGQTNEKLFF TGTGCCAGCAGCAAAGGCCAAACTAATGAAAAACTGTTTTTT
TRBJ2-1 TRBV7-2 - TRBD2 CASSARTSGRGGEQFF TGTGCCAGCAGCGCTCGGACTAGCGGGAGGGGTGGTGAGCAGTTCTTC
TRBJ2-1 TRBV5-1 few - CASTLGSGILNEQFF TGCGCCAGCACCTTGGGTTCAGGGATATTAAATGAGCAGTTCTTC
TRBJ1-1 TRBV29-1 - - CSVDPAGRGTAEAFF TGCAGCGTTGATCCCGCGGGGAGGGGGACCGCTGAAGCTTTCTTT
TRBJ1-3 TRBV14 - TRBD1 CASSRGTAGNTIYF TGTGCCAGCAGCCGTGGGACAGCCGGAAACACCATATATTTT
TRBJ2-1 TRBV7-2 few TRBD1 CASSLAGQDYNEQFF TGTGCCAGCAGCTTAGCGGGACAGGACTACAATGAGCAGTTCTTC
TRBJ1-1 TRBV5-1 - - CASSPGRAVTEAFF TGCGCCAGCAGTCCGGGGCGGGCGGTTACTGAAGCTTTCTTT